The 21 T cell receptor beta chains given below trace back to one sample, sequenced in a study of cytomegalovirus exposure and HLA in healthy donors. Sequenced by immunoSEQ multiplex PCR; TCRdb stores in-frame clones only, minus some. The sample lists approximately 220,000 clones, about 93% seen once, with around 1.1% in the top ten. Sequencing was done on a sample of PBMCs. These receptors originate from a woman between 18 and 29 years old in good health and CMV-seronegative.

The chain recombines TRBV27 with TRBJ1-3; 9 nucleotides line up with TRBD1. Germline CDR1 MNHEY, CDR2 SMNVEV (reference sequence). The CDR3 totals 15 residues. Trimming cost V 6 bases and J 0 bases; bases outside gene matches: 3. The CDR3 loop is CASSWDRDSGNTIYF. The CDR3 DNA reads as TGTGCCAGCAGCTGGGACAGGGACTCTGGAAACACCATATATTTT.

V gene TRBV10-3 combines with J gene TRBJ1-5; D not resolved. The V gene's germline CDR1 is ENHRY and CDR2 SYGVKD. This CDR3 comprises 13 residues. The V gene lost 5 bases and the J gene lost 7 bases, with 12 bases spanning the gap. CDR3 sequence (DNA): TGTGCCATCAGTCCCTCAGGTTACCAGCCCCAGCATTTT. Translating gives CAISPSGYQPQHF.

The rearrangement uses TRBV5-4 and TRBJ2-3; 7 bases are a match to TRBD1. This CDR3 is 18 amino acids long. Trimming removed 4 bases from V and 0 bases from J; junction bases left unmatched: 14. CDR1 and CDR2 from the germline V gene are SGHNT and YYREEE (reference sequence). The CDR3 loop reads CASSRYSGTDRSTDTQYF. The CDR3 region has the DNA TGTGCCAGCAGCCGTTACTCCGGGACAGATAGAAGCACAGATACGCAGTATTTT.

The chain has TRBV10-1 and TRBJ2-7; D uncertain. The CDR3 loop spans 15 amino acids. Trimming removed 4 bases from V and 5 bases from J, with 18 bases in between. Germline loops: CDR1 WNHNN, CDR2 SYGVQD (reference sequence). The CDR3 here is CASSVGRNPRDEQYF. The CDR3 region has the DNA TGCGCCAGCAGTGTTGGCCGGAACCCACGGGACGAGCAGTACTTC.

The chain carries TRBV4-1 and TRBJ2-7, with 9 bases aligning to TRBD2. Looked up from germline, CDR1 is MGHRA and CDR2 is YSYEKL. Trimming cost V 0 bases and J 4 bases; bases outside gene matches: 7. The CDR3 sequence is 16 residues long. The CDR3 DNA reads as TGCGCCAGCAGCCAAGAACGAGCGGGAGGTGGGTACGAGCAGTACTTC. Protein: CASSQERAGGGYEQYF.

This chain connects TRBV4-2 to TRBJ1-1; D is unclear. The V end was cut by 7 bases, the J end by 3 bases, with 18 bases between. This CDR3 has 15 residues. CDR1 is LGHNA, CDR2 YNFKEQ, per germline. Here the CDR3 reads CASTVFQEGDTEAFF. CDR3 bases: TGTGCCAGCACCGTCTTTCAGGAGGGCGACACTGAAGCTTTCTTT.

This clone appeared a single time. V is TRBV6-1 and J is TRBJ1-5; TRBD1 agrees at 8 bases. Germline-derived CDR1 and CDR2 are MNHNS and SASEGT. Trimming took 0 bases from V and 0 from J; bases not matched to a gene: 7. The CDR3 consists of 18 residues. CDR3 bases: TGTGCCAGCAGTGAAGCCCACAGGGGGGTTTATAGCAATCAGCCCCAGCATTTT. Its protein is CASSEAHRGVYSNQPQHF.

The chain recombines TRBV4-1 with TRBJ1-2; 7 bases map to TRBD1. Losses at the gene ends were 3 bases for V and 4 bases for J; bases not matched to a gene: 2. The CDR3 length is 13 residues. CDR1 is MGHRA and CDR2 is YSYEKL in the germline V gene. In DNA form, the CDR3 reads TGCGCCAGCAGCCACAGGGGGAGCTATGGCTACACCTTC. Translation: CASSHRGSYGYTF.

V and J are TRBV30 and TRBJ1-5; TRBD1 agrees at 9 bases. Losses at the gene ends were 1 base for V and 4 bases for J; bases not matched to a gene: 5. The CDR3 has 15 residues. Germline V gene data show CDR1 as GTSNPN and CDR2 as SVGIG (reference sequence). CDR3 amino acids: CAWSGLGQGNQPQHF. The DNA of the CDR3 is TGTGCCTGGAGTGGGCTTGGACAGGGGAATCAGCCCCAGCATTTT.

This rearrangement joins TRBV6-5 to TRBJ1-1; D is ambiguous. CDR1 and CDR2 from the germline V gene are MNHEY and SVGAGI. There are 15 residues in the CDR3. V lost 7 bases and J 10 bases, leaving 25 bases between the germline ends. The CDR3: CASTPKAGGGLGAFF. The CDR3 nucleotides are TGTGCCAGCACCCCTAAAGCGGGAGGCGGTTTAGGAGCTTTCTTT.

The CDR3 loop reads CASRKRDTFSTDTQYF. In nucleotides, the CDR3 is TGTGCCAGCAGGAAGAGGGACACTTTTTCCACAGATACGCAGTATTTT. V usage is TRBV27 and J usage is TRBJ2-3; tentative D call: TRBD1 (6 bases). V lost 6 bases and J 2 bases, leaving 18 bases between the germline ends. There are 16 residues in the CDR3. CDR1 is MNHEY, CDR2 SMNVEV, per germline (reference sequence).

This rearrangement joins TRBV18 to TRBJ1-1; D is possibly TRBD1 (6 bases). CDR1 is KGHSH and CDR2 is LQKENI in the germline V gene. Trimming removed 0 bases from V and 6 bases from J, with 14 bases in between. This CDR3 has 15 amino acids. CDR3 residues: CASSPPGGARAEAFF. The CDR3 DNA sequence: TGTGCCAGCTCACCACCGGGGGGGGCGCGCGCTGAAGCTTTCTTT. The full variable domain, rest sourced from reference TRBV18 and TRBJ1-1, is NAGVMQNPRHLVRRRGQEARLRCSPMKGHSHVYWYRQLPEEGLKFMVYLQKENIIDESGMPKERFSAEFPKEGPSILRIQQVVRGDSAAYFCASSPPGGARAEAFFGQGTRLTVV.

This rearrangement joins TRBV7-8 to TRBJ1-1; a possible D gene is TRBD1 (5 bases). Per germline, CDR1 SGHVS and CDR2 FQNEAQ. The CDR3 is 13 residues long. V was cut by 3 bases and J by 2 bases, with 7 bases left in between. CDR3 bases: TGTGCCAGCAGCTTGGACACTAACACTGAAGCTTTCTTT. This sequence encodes CASSLDTNTEAFF. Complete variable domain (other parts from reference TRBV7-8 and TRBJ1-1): GAGVSQSPRYKVAKRGQDVALRCDPISGHVSLFWYQQALGQGPEFLTYFQNEAQLDKSGLPSDRFFAERPEGSVSTLKIQRTQQEDSAVYLCASSLDTNTEAFFGQGTRLTVV.

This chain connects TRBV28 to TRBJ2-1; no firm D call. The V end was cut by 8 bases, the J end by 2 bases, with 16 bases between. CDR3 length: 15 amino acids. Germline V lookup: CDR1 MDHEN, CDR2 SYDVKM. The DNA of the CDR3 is TGTGCCAGCGGTAACCCACGGAGCACCTACAATGAGCAGTTCTTC. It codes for CASGNPRSTYNEQFF.

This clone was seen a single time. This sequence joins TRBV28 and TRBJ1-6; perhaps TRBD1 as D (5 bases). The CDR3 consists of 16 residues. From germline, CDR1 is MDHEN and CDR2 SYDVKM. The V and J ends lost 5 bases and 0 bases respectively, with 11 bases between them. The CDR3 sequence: CASSTGLSSYNSPLHF. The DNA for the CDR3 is TGTGCCAGCAGTACAGGCCTTAGCTCCTATAATTCACCCCTCCACTTT.

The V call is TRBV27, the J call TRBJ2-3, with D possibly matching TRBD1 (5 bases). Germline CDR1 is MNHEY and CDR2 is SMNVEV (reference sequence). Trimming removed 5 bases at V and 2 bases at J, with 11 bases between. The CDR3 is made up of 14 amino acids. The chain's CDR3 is CASSLTGNTDTQYF. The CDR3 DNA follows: TGTGCCAGCAGTCTCACAGGAAACACAGATACGCAGTATTTT.

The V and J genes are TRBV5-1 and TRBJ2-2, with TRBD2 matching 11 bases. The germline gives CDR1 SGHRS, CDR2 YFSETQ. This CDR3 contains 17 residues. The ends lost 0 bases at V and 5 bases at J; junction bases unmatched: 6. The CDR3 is CASSLELAGARTGELFF. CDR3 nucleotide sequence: TGCGCCAGCAGCTTGGAACTAGCGGGAGCTCGAACCGGGGAGCTGTTTTTT. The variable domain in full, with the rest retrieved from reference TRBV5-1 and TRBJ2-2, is KAGVTQTPRYLIKTRGQQVTLSCSPISGHRSVSWYQQTPGQGLQFLFEYFSETQRNKGNFPGRFSGRQFSNSRSEMNVSTLELGDSALYLCASSLELAGARTGELFFGEGSRLTVL.

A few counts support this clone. The CDR3, as DNA: TGTGCTAGTGCCATACAGGGGGGTAACGACGAGCAGTACTTC. Protein: CASAIQGGNDEQYF. The chain links TRBV12-5 to TRBJ2-7; 8 bases map to TRBD1. The CDR3 is 14 amino acids. CDR1 and CDR2 from the germline V gene are LGHNT and FRNRAP. With 7 bases clipped from V and 5 bases from J, the junction kept 10 bases outside the gene matches.

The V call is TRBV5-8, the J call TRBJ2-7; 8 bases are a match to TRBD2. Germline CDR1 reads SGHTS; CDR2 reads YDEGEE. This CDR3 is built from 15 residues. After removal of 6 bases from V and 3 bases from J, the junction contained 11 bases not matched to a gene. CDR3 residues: CASTSERTSFYEQYF. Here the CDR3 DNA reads TGTGCCAGCACCAGTGAGCGGACTAGCTTCTACGAGCAGTACTTC.

The CDR3: CASSYRTGRIKNIQYF. Here the CDR3 DNA reads TGCGCCAGCAGCTATAGGACGGGGAGAATCAAAAACATTCAGTACTTC. This chain uses TRBV5-1 with TRBJ2-4; D is possibly TRBD2 (5 bases). The V gene's germline CDR1 is SGHRS and CDR2 YFSETQ. CDR3 length: 16 residues. V lost 3 bases and J 3 bases, leaving 16 bases between the germline ends.

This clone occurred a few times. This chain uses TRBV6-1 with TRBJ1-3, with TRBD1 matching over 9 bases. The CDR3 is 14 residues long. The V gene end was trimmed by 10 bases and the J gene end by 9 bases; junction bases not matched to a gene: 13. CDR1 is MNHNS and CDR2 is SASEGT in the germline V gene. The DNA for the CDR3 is TGTGCCACTTCCCCGGGACAGGGATGGAGCACCATATATTTT. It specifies CATSPGQGWSTIYF.